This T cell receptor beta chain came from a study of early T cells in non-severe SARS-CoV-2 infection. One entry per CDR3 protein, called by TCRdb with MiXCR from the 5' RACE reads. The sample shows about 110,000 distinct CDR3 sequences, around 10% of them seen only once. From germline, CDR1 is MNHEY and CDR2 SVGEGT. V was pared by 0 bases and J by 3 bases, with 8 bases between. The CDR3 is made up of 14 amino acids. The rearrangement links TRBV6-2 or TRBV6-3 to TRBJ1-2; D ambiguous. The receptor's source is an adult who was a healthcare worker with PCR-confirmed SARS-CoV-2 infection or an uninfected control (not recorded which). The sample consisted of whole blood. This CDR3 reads CASSYSDKHYGYTF. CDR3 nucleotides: TGTGCCAGCAGTTACTCGGATAAACACTATGGCTACACCTTC.